The clone carrying this T cell receptor beta chain was detected only a few times. No antigen is known for it. This entry is derived from a study of T cells after yellow fever vaccination. Study results and caveats: Most clones from primary vaccination resurfaced after the booster (96% CD4, 88% CD8). The secondary T-cell response peaked on day 5, not day 15, but was weaker.

5'RACE template switching produced TCR cDNA carrying a universal primer site and UMIs. TCRdb independently ran MiXCR on the 5' RACE reads; one entry per CDR3 protein. Found here are 280,000 or so distinct CDR3 sequences, roughly 8.7% of them singletons; the top ten hold 3% to 3.5%. Trimming cost V 5 bases and J 6 bases; bases outside gene matches: 6. Per the germline V gene, CDR1 is SEHNR and CDR2 is FQNEAQ (reference sequence). The CDR3 loop spans 14 amino acids. The chain links TRBV7-9 to TRBJ2-3; 9 bases map to TRBD1. The material was CD4+ T cells sorted from PBMCs, obtained 5 days after the yellow fever booster vaccination. The clonotype was recovered from a man between 18 and 35 years old who received the YFV17D yellow fever vaccine. The CDR3 region has the DNA TGTGCCAGCAGCATTAGACAGGGGGTGGATACGCAGTATTTT. Translated, it gives CASSIRQGVDTQYF.